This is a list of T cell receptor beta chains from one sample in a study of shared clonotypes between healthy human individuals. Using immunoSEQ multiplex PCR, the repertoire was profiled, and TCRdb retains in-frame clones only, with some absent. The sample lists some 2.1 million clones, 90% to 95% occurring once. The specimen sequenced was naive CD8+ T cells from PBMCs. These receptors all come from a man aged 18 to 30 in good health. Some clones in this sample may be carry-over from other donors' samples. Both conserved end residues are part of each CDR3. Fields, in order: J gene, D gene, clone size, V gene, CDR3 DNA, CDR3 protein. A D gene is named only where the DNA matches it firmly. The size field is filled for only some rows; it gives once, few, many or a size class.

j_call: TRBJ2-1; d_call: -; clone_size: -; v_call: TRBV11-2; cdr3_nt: TGTGCCAGCAGCTTAGCTCTAAAACCGGGGTACAATGAGCAGTTCTTC; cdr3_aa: CASSLALKPGYNEQFF
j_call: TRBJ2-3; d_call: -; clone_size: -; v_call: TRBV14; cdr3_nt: TGTGCCAGCAGCCAACGGGGGAATAGGGGAGATACGCAGTATTTT; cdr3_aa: CASSQRGNRGDTQYF
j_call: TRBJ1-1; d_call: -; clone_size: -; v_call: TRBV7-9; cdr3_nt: TGTGCCAGCAGCTTTGGGGACATGAACACTGAAGCTTTCTTT; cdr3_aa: CASSFGDMNTEAFF
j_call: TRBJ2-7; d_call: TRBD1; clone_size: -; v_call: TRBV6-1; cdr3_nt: TGTGCCAGCAGTGAAGCCAGCAGGGGGTACTACGAGCAGTACTTC; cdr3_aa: CASSEASRGYYEQYF
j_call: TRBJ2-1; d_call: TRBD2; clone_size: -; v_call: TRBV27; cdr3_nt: TGTGCCAGCAGTCCTCTTATCGGGAGGGCCACCTACAATGAGCAGTTCTTC; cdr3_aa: CASSPLIGRATYNEQFF
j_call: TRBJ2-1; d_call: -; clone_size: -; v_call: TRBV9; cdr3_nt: TGTGCCAGCAGCCCCCGGTTAGGACAGCCCAATGAGCAGTTCTTC; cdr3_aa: CASSPRLGQPNEQFF
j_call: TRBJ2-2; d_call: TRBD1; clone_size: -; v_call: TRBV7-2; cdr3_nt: TGTGCCAGCAGCCTGACAGGGAAATTTGGCGGGGAGCTGTTTTTT; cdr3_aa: CASSLTGKFGGELFF
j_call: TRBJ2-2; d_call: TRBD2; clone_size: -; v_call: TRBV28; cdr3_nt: TGTGCCAGCAGTTTTCCCCTAGCGGGAGACACCGGGGAGCTGTTTTTT; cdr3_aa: CASSFPLAGDTGELFF
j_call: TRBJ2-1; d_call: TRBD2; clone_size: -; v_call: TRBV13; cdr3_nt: TGTGCCAGCAGCTCCCGGACTAGCGGGAGGGGATACAATGAGCAGTTCTTC; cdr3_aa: CASSSRTSGRGYNEQFF
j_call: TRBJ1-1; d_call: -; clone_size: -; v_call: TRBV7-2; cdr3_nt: TGTGCCAGCAGCGCTCTAGGGTACAACACTGAAGCTTTCTTT; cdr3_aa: CASSALGYNTEAFF
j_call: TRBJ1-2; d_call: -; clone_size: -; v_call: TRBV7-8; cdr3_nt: TGTGCCAGCAGCTTAGAGAGTCAGGGATGGGGCCTCGATGGCTACACCTTC; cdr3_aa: CASSLESQGWGLDGYTF
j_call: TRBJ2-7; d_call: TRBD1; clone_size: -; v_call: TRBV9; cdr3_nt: TGTGCCAGCAGCGTAGGTTGGACAGGGAAGAACTACGAGCAGTACTTC; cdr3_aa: CASSVGWTGKNYEQYF
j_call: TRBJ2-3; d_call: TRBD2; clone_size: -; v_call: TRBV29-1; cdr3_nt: TGCAGCGTTGAAGTCCCGCTCCTAGCGGGGCCCACTAGCACAGATACGCAGTATTTT; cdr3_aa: CSVEVPLLAGPTSTDTQYF
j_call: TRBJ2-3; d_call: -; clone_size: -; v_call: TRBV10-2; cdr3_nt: TGCGCCAGCAGTGAGTATTACACAGATACGCAGTATTTT; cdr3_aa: CASSEYYTDTQYF
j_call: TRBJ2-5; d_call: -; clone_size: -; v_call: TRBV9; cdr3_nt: TGTGCCAGCAGCGGGAGTGAGACCCAGTACTTC; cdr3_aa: CASSGSETQYF
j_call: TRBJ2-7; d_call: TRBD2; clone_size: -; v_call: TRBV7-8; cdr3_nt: TGTGCCAGCAGCCTCCCGGGGGGGCGCTACGAGCAGTACTTC; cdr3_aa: CASSLPGGRYEQYF
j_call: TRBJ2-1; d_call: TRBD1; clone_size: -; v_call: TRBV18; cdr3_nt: TGTGCCAGCTCACCAATTACGGGACAGCCTTACAATGAGCAGTTCTTC; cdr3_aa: CASSPITGQPYNEQFF
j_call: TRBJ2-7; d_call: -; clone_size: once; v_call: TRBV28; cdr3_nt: TGTGCCAGCAGTTTATTATCGACAAAAACCTACGAGCAGTACTTC; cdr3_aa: CASSLLSTKTYEQYF
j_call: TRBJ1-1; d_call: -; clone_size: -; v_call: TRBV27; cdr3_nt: TGTGCCAGCAGTTTACAGGGAAGCACTGAAGCTTTCTTT; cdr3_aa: CASSLQGSTEAFF
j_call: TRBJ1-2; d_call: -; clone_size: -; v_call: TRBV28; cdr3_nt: TGTGCCAGCAGTTCCCCAGACCATGGCTACACCTTC; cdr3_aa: CASSSPDHGYTF
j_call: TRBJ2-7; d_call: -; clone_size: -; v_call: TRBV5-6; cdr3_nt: TGTGCCAGCAGCTCTGAGGGGCCATACGAGCAGTACTTC; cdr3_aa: CASSSEGPYEQYF
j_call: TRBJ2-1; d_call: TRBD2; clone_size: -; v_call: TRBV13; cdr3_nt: TGTGCCAGCAGCTTTAGCGGGAGGGAAGACAATGAGCAGTTCTTC; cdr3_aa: CASSFSGREDNEQFF
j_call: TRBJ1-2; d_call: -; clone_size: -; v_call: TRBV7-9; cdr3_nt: TGTGCCAGCAGCCCCCGCCGGACAGAGATTAACTATGGCTACACCTTC; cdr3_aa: CASSPRRTEINYGYTF
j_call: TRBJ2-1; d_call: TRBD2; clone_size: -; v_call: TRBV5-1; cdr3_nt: TGCGCCAGCACCGACAAAGCGGGAGAGGGGTGGAATGAGCAGTTCTTC; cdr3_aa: CASTDKAGEGWNEQFF
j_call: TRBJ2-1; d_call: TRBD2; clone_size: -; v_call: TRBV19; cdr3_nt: TGTGCCAGCCAACGGACTAGCGGGAGGGTTATTTCCTACAATGAGCAGTTCTTC; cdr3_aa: CASQRTSGRVISYNEQFF
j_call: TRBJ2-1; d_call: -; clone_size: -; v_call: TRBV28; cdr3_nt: TGTGCCAGCAGATTCCAAGGGGCCCCTGAGCAGTTCTTC; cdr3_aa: CASRFQGAPEQFF
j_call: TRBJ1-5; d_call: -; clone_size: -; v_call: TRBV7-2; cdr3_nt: TGTGCCAGCAGCTCCCCAGGGTTCAATCAGCCCCAGCATTTT; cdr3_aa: CASSSPGFNQPQHF
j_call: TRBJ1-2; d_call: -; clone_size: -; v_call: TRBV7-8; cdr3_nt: TGTGCCAGCAGCTTAGTGTCCAAGAACCTCTATGGCTACACCTTC; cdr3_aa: CASSLVSKNLYGYTF
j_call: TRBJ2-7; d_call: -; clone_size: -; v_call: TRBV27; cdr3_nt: TGTGCCAGCAGGTTCTTAGGGGCTATGTCCGAGCAGTACTTC; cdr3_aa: CASRFLGAMSEQYF
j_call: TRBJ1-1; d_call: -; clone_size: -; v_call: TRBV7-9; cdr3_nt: TGTGCCAGCAGCTTAAGGACGAACACTGAAGCTTTCTTT; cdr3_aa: CASSLRTNTEAFF
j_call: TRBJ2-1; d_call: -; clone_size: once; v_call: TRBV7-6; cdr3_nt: TGTGCCAGCAGCCCCTTGGAGAATGAGCAGTTCTTC; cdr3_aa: CASSPLENEQFF
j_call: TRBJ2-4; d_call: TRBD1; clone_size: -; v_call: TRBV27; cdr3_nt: TGTGCCAGCAGTTTATCTCGGACAGGGAAAAACATTCAGTACTTC; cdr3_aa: CASSLSRTGKNIQYF
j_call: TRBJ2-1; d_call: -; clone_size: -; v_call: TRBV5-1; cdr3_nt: TGCGCCAGCAGCGCTGGACTGTGGGAACACAATGAGCAGTTCTTC; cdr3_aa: CASSAGLWEHNEQFF
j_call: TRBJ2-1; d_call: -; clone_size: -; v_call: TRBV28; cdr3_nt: TGTGCCAGCAGTTTAAGGATACAGAGCTCCTACAATGAGCAGTTCTTC; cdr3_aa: CASSLRIQSSYNEQFF
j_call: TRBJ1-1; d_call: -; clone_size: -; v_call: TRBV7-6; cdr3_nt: TGTGCCAGCAGCTTAGGTATCGGGTTAAACACTGAAGCTTTCTTT; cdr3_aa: CASSLGIGLNTEAFF
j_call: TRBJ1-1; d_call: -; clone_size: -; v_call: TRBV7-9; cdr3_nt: TGTGCCAGCAGCCCCCCGGAGGGGCCCAGCACTGAAGCTTTCTTT; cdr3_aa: CASSPPEGPSTEAFF
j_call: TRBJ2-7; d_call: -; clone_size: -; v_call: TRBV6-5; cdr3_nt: TGTGCCAGCAGTTACTTTGACAGGCTCTCCTACGAGCAGTACTTC; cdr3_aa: CASSYFDRLSYEQYF
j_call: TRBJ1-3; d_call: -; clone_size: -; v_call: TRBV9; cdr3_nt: TGTGCCAGCAGCGTATACGGCAGCTCCTCTGGAAACACCATATATTTT; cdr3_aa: CASSVYGSSSGNTIYF
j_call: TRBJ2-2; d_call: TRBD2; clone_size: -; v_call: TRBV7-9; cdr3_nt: TGTGCCAGCAGCGGTTCAGCGGGAGTCAGTTACACCGGGGAGCTGTTTTTT; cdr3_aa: CASSGSAGVSYTGELFF
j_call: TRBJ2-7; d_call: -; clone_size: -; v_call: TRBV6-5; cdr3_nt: TGTGCCAGCAGATCCTTCGCGGGACAGTTCTACGAGCAGTACTTC; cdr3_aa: CASRSFAGQFYEQYF
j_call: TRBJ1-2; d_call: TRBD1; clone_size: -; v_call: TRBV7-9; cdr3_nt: TGTGCCAGCAGCTTTCCGGAGGGGACAGTTTATGGCTACACCTTC; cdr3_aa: CASSFPEGTVYGYTF
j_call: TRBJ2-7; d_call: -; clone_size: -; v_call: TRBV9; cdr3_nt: TGTGCCAGCAGCGGCTCCCAGAAGGAGCAGTACTTC; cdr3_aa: CASSGSQKEQYF
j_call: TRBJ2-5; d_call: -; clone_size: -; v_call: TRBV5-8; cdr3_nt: TGTGCCAGCAGCTTGCGTGGGGAAGAGACCCAGTACTTC; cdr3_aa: CASSLRGEETQYF
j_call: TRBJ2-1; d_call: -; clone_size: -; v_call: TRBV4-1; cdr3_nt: TGCGCCAGCAGCCAAGATATTTTTCTGGGTTCTGACTCCTACAATGAGCAGTTCTTC; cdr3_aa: CASSQDIFLGSDSYNEQFF
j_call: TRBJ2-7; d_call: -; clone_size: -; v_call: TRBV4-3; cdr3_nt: TGCGCCAGCAGCCCGTCGGTGGGTGCATACGAGCAGTACTTC; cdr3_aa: CASSPSVGAYEQYF
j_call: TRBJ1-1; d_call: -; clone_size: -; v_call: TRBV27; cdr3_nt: TGTGCCAGCAGTTGGGGTGGGACTGAAGCTTTCTTT; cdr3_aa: CASSWGGTEAFF
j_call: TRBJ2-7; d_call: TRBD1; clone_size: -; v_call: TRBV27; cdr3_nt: TGTGCCAGCAGTCCCGGGACAGAGGCCTACGAGCAGTACTTC; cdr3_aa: CASSPGTEAYEQYF
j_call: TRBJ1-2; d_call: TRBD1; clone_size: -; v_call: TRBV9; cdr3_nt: TGTGCCAGCAGCGTAGAAGACAGGGGGTCTGGCTACACCTTC; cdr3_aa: CASSVEDRGSGYTF
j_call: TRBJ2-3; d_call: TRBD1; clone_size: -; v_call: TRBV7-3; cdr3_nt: TGTGCCAGCAGCTTCCGGGACAGGGACACAGATACGCAGTATTTT; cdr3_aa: CASSFRDRDTDTQYF
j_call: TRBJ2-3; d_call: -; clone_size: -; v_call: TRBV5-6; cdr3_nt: TGTGCCAGCAGCCGAGGATGGGTTCGCACAGATACGCAGTATTTT; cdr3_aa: CASSRGWVRTDTQYF
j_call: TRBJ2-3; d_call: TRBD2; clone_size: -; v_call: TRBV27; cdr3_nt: TGTGCCAGCAGTTTACTAGCGGGAGATGGTACAGATACGCAGTATTTT; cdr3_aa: CASSLLAGDGTDTQYF